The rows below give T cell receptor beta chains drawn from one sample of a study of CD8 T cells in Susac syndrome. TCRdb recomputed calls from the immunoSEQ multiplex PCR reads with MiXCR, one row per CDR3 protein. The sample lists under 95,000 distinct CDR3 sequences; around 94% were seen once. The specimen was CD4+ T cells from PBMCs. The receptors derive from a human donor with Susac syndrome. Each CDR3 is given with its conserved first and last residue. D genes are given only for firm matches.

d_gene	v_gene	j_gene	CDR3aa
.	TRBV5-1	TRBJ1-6	CASSLGVGPGNSPLHF
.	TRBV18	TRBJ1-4	CASSPPDSATNEKLFF
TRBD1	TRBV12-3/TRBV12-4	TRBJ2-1	CASSFAGTEGFF
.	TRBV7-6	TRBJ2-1	CASSLQGSSYNEQFF
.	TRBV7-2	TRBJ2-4	CASSFLSPGDKNIQYF
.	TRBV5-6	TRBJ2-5	CASSLDGSETQYF
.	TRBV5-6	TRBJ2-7	CASSRRGVTYEQYF
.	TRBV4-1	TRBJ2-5	CASSQAETQYF
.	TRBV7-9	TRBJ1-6	CASSQEHSPLHF
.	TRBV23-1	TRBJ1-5	CASGKIGGRSNQPQHF
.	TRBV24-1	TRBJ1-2	CATSGRVDGYTF
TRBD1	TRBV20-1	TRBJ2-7	CSARDTGALVEQYF
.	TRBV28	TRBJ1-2	CASSINLDSPYGYTF
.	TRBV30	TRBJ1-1	CAWSVGYENAFF
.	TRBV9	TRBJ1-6	CASSVLAGRSPLHF
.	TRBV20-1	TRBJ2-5	CSNRVGETQYF
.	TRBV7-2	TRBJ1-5	CASSFQGDNQPQHF
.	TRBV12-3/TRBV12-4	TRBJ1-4	CASSFSGFNEKLFF
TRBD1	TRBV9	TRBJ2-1	CASSVTGNEQFF
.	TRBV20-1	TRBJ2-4	CSARTVAKNIQYF
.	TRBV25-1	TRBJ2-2	CASSDHPNTGELFF
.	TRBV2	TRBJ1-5	CASSALWGAGGNQPQHF